Sequencing of this TCR beta chain was carried out in a study of blood T cell repertoires in COVID-19. For the study at large: Some COVID-19 samples were acute and others convalescent; all came from the United States, Italy and Spain. T cells, B-cell-depleted T cells, or PBMCs provided the cDNA or gDNA that served as material.

The V gene end was trimmed by 6 bases and the J gene end by 4 bases; junction bases not matched to a gene: 6. Germline CDR1 is MNHNY and CDR2 is SVGAGI (reference sequence). The CDR3 is 15 residues long. In the study's own analysis: For nucleated cells, counts were estimated from reference gene primer amplification. The repertoire was sequenced with immunoSEQ multiplex PCR; TCRdb's copy has only in-frame clones and lacks some. V and J calls and clone size come straight from that table; D and trimming were deduced from the DNA. In the table there are around 47,000 clones, about two thirds of which are singletons. This clone was observed a handful of times.

Sequencing was done on a sample of peripheral blood. V and J are TRBV6-6 and TRBJ1-5; 10 nucleotides align to TRBD1. This receptor was taken from an older man with acute or convalescent COVID-19. CDR3 in amino acids: CASSHGGQGNQPQHF. In DNA, the CDR3 is TGTGCCAGCAGCCACGGGGGACAGGGGAATCAGCCCCAGCATTTT.